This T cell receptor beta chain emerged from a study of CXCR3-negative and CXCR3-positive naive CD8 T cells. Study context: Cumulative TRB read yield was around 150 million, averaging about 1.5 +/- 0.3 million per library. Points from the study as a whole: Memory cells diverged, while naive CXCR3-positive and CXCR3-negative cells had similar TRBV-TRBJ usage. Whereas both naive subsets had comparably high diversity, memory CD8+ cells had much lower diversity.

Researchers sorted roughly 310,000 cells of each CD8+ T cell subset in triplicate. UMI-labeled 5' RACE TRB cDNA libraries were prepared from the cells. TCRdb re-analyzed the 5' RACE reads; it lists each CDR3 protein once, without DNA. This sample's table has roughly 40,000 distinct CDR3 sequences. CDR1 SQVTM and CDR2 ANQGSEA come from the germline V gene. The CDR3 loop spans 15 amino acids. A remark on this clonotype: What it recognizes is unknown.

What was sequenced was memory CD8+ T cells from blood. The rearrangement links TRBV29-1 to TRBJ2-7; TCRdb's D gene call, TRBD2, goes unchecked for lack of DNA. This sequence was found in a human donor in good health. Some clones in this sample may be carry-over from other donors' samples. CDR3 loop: CSVQGGRDWSYEQYF.